Sequencing of this T cell receptor (beta chain) was carried out in a study of Ad26.COV2.S vaccination and SARS-CoV-2 variants. Study details: Donor got 5x10^10 or 1x10^11 viral particles of Ad26.COV2.S. Points from the study as a whole: The study found higher spike-specific TCR breadth in vaccine than placebo recipients.

V lost 0 bases to trimming and J lost 6 bases, with 21 bases between them. CDR1 is WNHNN and CDR2 is SYGVQD in the germline V gene (reference sequence). This CDR3 contains 17 residues. Treatment defined: roughly 18 received Ad26.COV2.S at low or high dose, single or two shots; 5 received placebo; per-sample allocation not given. Sampling was done on day 63 after the first vaccine or placebo injection. Sequenced by immunoSEQ multiplex PCR; TCRdb stores in-frame clones only, minus some. The sample shows roughly 400,000 clones, approximately 90% of them seen only once. As to this clone: The target antigen is unknown.

This TCR was sampled from a person aged 18-60 years who received the Ad26.COV2.S COVID-19 vaccine or a placebo. The chain links TRBV10-1 to TRBJ2-7, with D perhaps given as TRBD1 or TRBD2 (5 bases each). The sample in question was peripheral blood, obtained in a trial of Ad26.COV2.S vaccine versus placebo. Here the CDR3 reads CASSESGRLGPHIEQYF. Written as DNA, the CDR3 is TGCGCCAGCAGTGAGTCGGGACGGTTGGGACCTCACATCGAGCAGTACTTC.